This entry lists 17 T cell receptor beta chains sequenced from one sample in a study of T cells in Graves' hyperthyroidism and ophthalmopathy. RNA transcripts yielded amplified TCR beta CDR3 regions. A set of HTBI primers served as the primers for a first-round RT-PCR of the TCR CDR3. A single record per CDR3 protein comes from TCRdb applying MiXCR to the multiplex PCR reads. The table records tens of thousands of distinct CDR3 sequences, around 40% of them present only once. Sequenced input: blood. These receptors were taken from a woman aged 30 to 39 with Graves' hyperthyroidism.

This clonotype counts as medium-sized (0.01 to 0.1%). The chain uses TRBV20-1 and TRBJ2-3; weak D call: TRBD1 (5 bases). Germline assignment: CDR1 DFQATT and CDR2 SNEGSKA (reference sequence). The CDR3 extends over 14 amino acids. Trimming pared 5 bases from V and 2 bases from J, leaving 14 bases between. The CDR3 reads CSADGSGNTDTQYF. CDR3 sequence (DNA): TGCAGTGCTGACGGGTCAGGGAACACAGATACGCAGTATTTT.

This clonotype was counted many times. This rearrangement joins TRBV28 to TRBJ1-5, with 8 bases identical to TRBD1. The CDR3 has 13 amino acids. Germline CDR1 reads MDHEN; CDR2 reads SYDVKM. V gave up 8 bases and J gave up 2 bases; unmatched junction bases: 2. The DNA for the CDR3 is TGTGCCAGCCTGGACAGGGGCAATCAGCCCCAGCATTTT. Protein product: CASLDRGNQPQHF. Full variable domain (rest looked up from reference TRBV28 and TRBJ1-5): DVKVTQSSRYLVKRTGEKVFLECVQDMDHENMFWYRQDPGLGLRLIYFSYDVKMKEKGDIPEGYSVSREKKERFSLILESASTNQTSMYLCASLDRGNQPQHFGDGTRLSIL.

This clonotype came up a few times. This clone may be a read error of a much larger clone one base away. No conserved phenylalanine or tryptophan is present at the end of the CDR3, so a read error is the likely explanation. This chain uses TRBV6-2 or TRBV6-3 with TRBJ2-2, with 10 bases aligning to TRBD2. V lost 7 bases to trimming and J lost 1 base; unmatched junction nucleotides: 9. CDR1 is MNHEY, CDR2 SVGEGT, per germline. CDR3 length equals 17 residues. In DNA, the CDR3 is TGTGCCAGCACCCGACCCTCTAGCGGGGGGAACACCGGGGAGCTGTTTTCT. Its translation is CASTRPSSGGNTGELFS.

This clonotype was seen repeatedly, ten times or more. The chain employs TRBV7-9 and TRBJ2-3, with D perhaps TRBD1 or TRBD2 (5 bases each). The CDR3 extends over 14 amino acids. From germline, CDR1 is SEHNR and CDR2 FQNEAQ (reference sequence). Trimming removed 7 bases at V and 5 bases at J, with 16 bases between. In nucleotides, the CDR3 is TGTGCCAGCACCTCACGGGACGGCAGAGATACGCAGTATTTT. Translated: CASTSRDGRDTQYF.

This clonotype came up many times. The chain is built from TRBV28 and TRBJ1-1, with D possibly TRBD1 on 6 matching bases. Germline V gene data show CDR1 as MDHEN and CDR2 as SYDVKM. The germline V and J ends were trimmed by 10 bases and 1 base, with 16 bases remaining between them. CDR3 size: 14 residues. The CDR3 here is CAILQQGGNTEAFF. The CDR3 DNA reads TGTGCCATCCTACAACAGGGTGGGAACACTGAAGCTTTCTTT.

In this sample, this clonotype turned up once. Compared with germline, one end of the junction differs, possibly owing to a read error. The genes are TRBV11-2 and TRBJ2-1; 11 positions agree with TRBD2. CDR3 length: 14 amino acids. Germline lookup yields CDR1 SGHAT and CDR2 FQNNGV. The CDR3 coding sequence is TGTGCCATTACCTTAGCGGGAGGGGGCAATGAGCGGTTCTTC. Protein product: CAITLAGGGNERFF.

The chain employs TRBV2 and TRBJ2-7, with a possible D match to TRBD1 (6 bases). This CDR3 spans 14 amino acids. CDR1 is SNHLY, CDR2 FYNNEI, per germline. The ends were cut back, 11 bases at V and 3 bases at J, with 20 bases in the middle. The CDR3 nucleotides are TGTGCCGGGGGCCTTGACAATGAGGGCTACGAGCAGTACTTC. It encodes CAGGLDNEGYEQYF.

The rearrangement links TRBV5-6 to TRBJ1-5; D uncertain. The CDR3 loop spans 14 amino acids. Germline values: CDR1 SGHDT, CDR2 YYEEEE. The V end lost 4 bases, the J end lost 11 bases, and 19 bases lay between the germline ends. The chain's CDR3 is CASSGDGEQETQHF. The CDR3, as DNA: TGTGCCAGCAGCGGAGACGGAGAGCAAGAGACCCAGCATTTT.

V is TRBV24-1 and J is TRBJ2-2; D might be TRBD1 or TRBD2, each matching 6 bases. The CDR3 totals 13 residues. The germline V gene encodes CDR1 KGHDR and CDR2 SFDVKD. V was clipped by 9 bases and J by 8 bases, with 15 bases between them. The CDR3: CATGTPGAGELFF. Here the CDR3 DNA reads TGTGCCACCGGGACACCGGGGGCGGGGGAGCTGTTTTTT.

This clonotype came up many times. This sequence joins TRBV7-8 and TRBJ2-3; possible D gene TRBD2, 7 bases. Germline CDR1 is SGHVS and CDR2 is FQNEAQ. Deletions cut 5 bases from V and 0 bases from J, with 18 bases between. There are 17 residues in the CDR3. This CDR3 is CASSPQGGGGSTDTQYF. For the CDR3, the DNA is TGTGCCAGCAGCCCCCAAGGGGGGGGCGGGAGCACAGATACGCAGTATTTT.

This clonotype was counted many times. The chain is built from TRBV7-9 and TRBJ2-3, with 8 bases lining up with TRBD2. Per germline, CDR1 SEHNR and CDR2 FQNEAQ (reference sequence). The CDR3 has 15 amino acids. V lost 3 bases, J lost 4 bases, and 6 bases stayed unmatched. DNA for the CDR3: TGTGCCAGCAGCTTCGCAGCGGGAGTAGCAGATACGCAGTATTTT. Its translation: CASSFAAGVADTQYF.

This chain connects TRBV7-2 to TRBJ2-1, with D perhaps matching TRBD2 (6 bases). The germline V and J ends were trimmed by 1 base and 9 bases, with 13 bases remaining between them. The length of the CDR3 is 14 residues. Germline V gene data show CDR1 as SGHTA and CDR2 as FQGNSA. CDR3 protein: CASSLDAGSGEQFF. The CDR3 nucleotides are TGTGCCAGCAGCTTAGATGCGGGGTCCGGTGAGCAGTTCTTC.

This clonotype was observed at least ten times. The genes are TRBV6-1 and TRBJ2-7; TRBD2 is a possible D gene (7 bases). Germline V gene lookup returns CDR1 MNHNS and CDR2 SASEGT. This CDR3 region has 13 residues. The V gene lost 5 bases and the J gene lost 6 bases, with 14 bases spanning the gap. CDR3 in amino acids: CASSLGRGGEQYF. In nucleotides, the CDR3 is TGTGCCAGCAGTTTGGGAAGGGGGGGCGAGCAGTACTTC.

This clonotype occurred a few times. The J gene is TRBJ1-6, the V gene TRBV25-1; 8 nucleotides align to TRBD1. CDR1 is MGHDK, CDR2 SYGVNS, per germline. V trimming: 7 bases; J trimming: 7 bases; junction bases outside the gene matches: 3. CDR3 length: 13 amino acids. Here the CDR3 DNA reads TGTGCCAGCACCCGACAGGGGAATTCACCCCTCCACTTT. It yields the protein CASTRQGNSPLHF.

Of note for this clonotype: Germline is not matched at one junction end, which may reflect a read error. The CDR3 DNA sequence: TGCAGTGCGGGGCTAGCGGGCACCGGGGAGCCGTTTTTC. This sequence encodes CSAGLAGTGEPFF. V usage is TRBV20-1 and J usage is TRBJ2-2; 8 bases are a match to TRBD2. The germline gives CDR1 DFQATT, CDR2 SNEGSKA (reference sequence). The length of the CDR3 is 13 residues.

About this clonotype: Its ends do not fully match the called genes, so a read error is possible. J is TRBJ2-3 and V is TRBV7-3; 14 bases fit TRBD2. CDR3 length: 20 amino acids. Germline-derived CDR1 and CDR2 are SGHTA and FQGTGA. CDR3 sequence: CASFVALGLAGERSTDTQYF. The CDR3 nucleotides are TGTGCCAGCTTTGTCGCTTTGGGACTAGCGGGAGAGAGAAGCACAGATACGCAGTACTTT.

There are many counts of this clonotype. The rearrangement joins TRBV28 to TRBJ2-2; D is possibly TRBD1 (5 bases). The V and J ends lost 1 base and 4 bases respectively, with 13 bases between them. Germline V CDR1 and CDR2: MDHEN, SYDVKM. The CDR3 contains 16 residues. The DNA of the CDR3 is TGTGCCAGCAGTTTATCTGCAGGGTTGGCCACCGGGGAGCTGTTTTTT. Translating gives CASSLSAGLATGELFF.